Listed below are T cell receptor beta chains from one sample, sequenced in a study of blood T cells in healthy people across ages. TCRdb re-derived calls from the 5' RACE reads in MiXCR, one entry per CDR3 protein. The data show around 800,000 distinct CDR3 sequences, around half seen once. The sequenced material came from blood. Receptors were obtained from a man aged 80 or over in good health. CDR3s include the opening cysteine and the closing phenylalanine or tryptophan. The D gene is left open where the match is weak. A clone size is listed for some rows: how often the clone was seen (once, few, many), or a class if it is expanded.

D,V,size,J,CDR3,DNA
TRBD2,TRBV2,.,TRBJ2-7,CASSESRLAGEYEQYF,TGTGCCAGCAGTGAATCCAGACTAGCGGGAGAGTACGAGCAGTACTTC
TRBD1,TRBV4-2,.,TRBJ2-7,CASSQVRGQGGYEQYF,TGTGCCAGCAGCCAAGTCCGTGGACAGGGAGGATATGAGCAGTACTTC
.,TRBV5-1,.,TRBJ1-1,CASSTRMAGETEAFF,TGCGCCAGCAGCACCCGGATGGCAGGAGAGACTGAAGCTTTCTTT
.,TRBV27,.,TRBJ1-2,CASSPGSWWGYTF,TGTGCCAGCAGTCCTGGGTCCTGGTGGGGCTACACCTTC
.,TRBV20-1,few,TRBJ1-2,CSALQPYGYTF,TGCAGTGCACTACAGCCCTATGGCTACACCTTC
TRBD1,TRBV9,.,TRBJ1-4,CASSPGDRGSEKLFF,TGTGCCAGCAGCCCAGGGGACAGGGGGAGTGAAAAACTGTTTTTT
TRBD1,TRBV15,.,TRBJ2-7,CATSDRDSLYEQYF,TGTGCCACCAGCGACCGGGACAGCCTTTACGAGCAGTACTTC
.,TRBV7-2,few,TRBJ2-7,CASSLSSALYEQYF,TGTGCCAGCAGCTTAAGTTCGGCCTTATACGAGCAGTACTTC
TRBD2,TRBV5-1,.,TRBJ2-3,CASKSGSDTDTQYF,TGCGCCAGCAAAAGCGGGAGTGATACAGATACGCAGTATTTT
TRBD1,TRBV19,few,TRBJ2-1,CASSTGTGWANEQFF,TGTGCCAGTAGTACCGGGACAGGGTGGGCCAATGAGCAGTTCTTC
TRBD1,TRBV25-1,few,TRBJ2-1,CASSHRGNEQFF,TGTGCCAGCAGTCACAGGGGTAATGAGCAGTTCTTC
TRBD1,TRBV6-1,.,TRBJ1-2,CAGRRQGMDGYTF,TGTGCCGGCAGACGACAGGGAATGGATGGCTACACCTTC
.,TRBV6-1,few,TRBJ1-2,CASSEVGVNYGYTF,TGTGCCAGCAGTGAAGTTGGCGTCAACTATGGCTACACCTTC
.,TRBV10-3,once,TRBJ1-4,CAISARPNEKLFF,TGTGCCATCAGTGCTAGACCTAATGAAAAACTGTTTTTT
.,TRBV29-1,few,TRBJ1-1,CSVSITGTMANTEAFF,TGCAGCGTTTCTATCACAGGGACGATGGCGAACACTGAAGCTTTCTTT
.,TRBV10-1,.,TRBJ1-3,CASSDGISGNTIYF,TGCGCCAGCAGTGATGGTATATCTGGAAACACCATATATTTT
.,TRBV9,many,TRBJ2-7,CASAPRSGGAHEQYF,TGTGCCAGCGCCCCCCGGTCCGGAGGGGCCCACGAGCAGTACTTC
.,TRBV4-1,.,TRBJ2-7,CASSQDEGAWNEQYF,TGCGCCAGCAGCCAAGATGAAGGGGCCTGGAACGAGCAGTACTTC
.,TRBV10-3,.,TRBJ1-2,CAISESGTNYGYTF,TGTGCCATCAGTGAGTCAGGGACAAACTATGGCTACACCTTC
.,TRBV5-1,few,TRBJ2-3,CASSLDSPTDTQYF,TGCGCCAGCAGCTTGGACTCTCCCACAGATACGCAGTATTTT
.,TRBV27,.,TRBJ2-1,CASSLTYLDFKFF,TGTGCCAGCAGTTTAACCTACCTAGATTTTAAGTTCTTC
.,TRBV10-3,once,TRBJ1-5,CAISDGVTGQPQHF,TGTGCCATCAGTGACGGGGTAACGGGTCAGCCCCAGCATTTT
TRBD2,TRBV9,few,TRBJ2-1,CASSVGTGTSGYNEQFF,TGTGCCAGCAGCGTAGGGACCGGGACTAGCGGTTACAATGAGCAGTTCTTC
TRBD1,TRBV12-3/TRBV12-4,.,TRBJ1-2,CASSRHRGVKGGYTF,TGTGCCAGCAGTAGACACAGGGGGGTTAAGGGTGGCTACACCTTC
TRBD2,TRBV20-1,.,TRBJ2-3,CSATMAGRGTDTQYF,TGCAGTGCTACAATGGCCGGGAGGGGCACAGATACGCAGTATTTT
TRBD2,TRBV5-1,.,TRBJ2-1,CASSAGTNGIYNEQFF,TGCGCCAGCAGCGCCGGGACTAACGGGATCTACAATGAGCAGTTCTTC
.,TRBV6-5,few,TRBJ1-5,CASRQGNQPQHF,TGTGCCAGCAGGCAGGGTAATCAGCCCCAGCATTTT
.,TRBV2,few,TRBJ2-1,CASSDPGASNNEQFF,TGTGCCAGCAGTGACCCGGGGGCGTCCAACAATGAGCAGTTCTTC
.,TRBV24-1,few,TRBJ2-1,CATSDIPLGVGNNPSYNEQFF,TGTGCCACCAGTGATATCCCATTAGGGGTAGGGAATAACCCTTCCTACAATGAGCAGTTCTTC
TRBD2,TRBV19,.,TRBJ2-1,CASSPGGGTDEQFF,TGTGCCAGTAGCCCGGGAGGGGGAACGGATGAGCAGTTCTTC
.,TRBV6-6,.,TRBJ1-4,CASSPPEGREKLFF,TGTGCCAGCAGCCCCCCCGAGGGGAGGGAAAAACTGTTTTTT
.,TRBV6-2/TRBV6-3,few,TRBJ2-7,CASSYHLIAYEQYF,TGTGCCAGCAGTTACCACCTCATAGCCTACGAGCAGTACTTC
TRBD1,TRBV19,.,TRBJ2-6,CASSKDRVPGANVLTF,TGTGCCAGTAGTAAGGACAGGGTACCTGGGGCCAACGTCCTGACTTTC
TRBD2,TRBV29-1,.,TRBJ2-3,CSEGTSGNADTQYF,TGCAGCGAGGGGACTAGCGGGAACGCAGATACGCAGTATTTT
TRBD1,TRBV3-1,.,TRBJ1-2,CASSQGQGLWGYTF,TGTGCCAGCAGCCAAGGACAGGGGCTCTGGGGCTACACCTTC
TRBD1,TRBV5-8,.,TRBJ2-5,CASSPGQGLKETQYF,TGTGCCAGCAGCCCTGGACAGGGGCTTAAAGAGACCCAGTACTTC
TRBD1,TRBV6-2/TRBV6-3,.,TRBJ2-7,CASSLRQGRYVQYF,TGTGCCAGCAGTCTCCGACAGGGGCGATACGTGCAGTACTTC
TRBD2,TRBV3-1,few,TRBJ2-7,CASSQDRLAAYEQYF,TGTGCCAGCAGCCAAGATCGACTAGCGGCCTACGAGCAGTACTTC
TRBD2,TRBV7-2,few,TRBJ2-7,CASSSPAAGAEGEGYYEQYF,TGTGCCAGCAGCTCGCCCGCAGCGGGAGCAGAAGGGGAGGGGTACTACGAGCAGTACTTC
TRBD1,TRBV12-3/TRBV12-4,.,TRBJ1-5,CASSLAGTGAVAQHF,TGTGCCAGCAGTTTAGCCGGGACAGGGGCGGTAGCCCAGCATTTT
.,TRBV27,few,TRBJ2-1,CASSPSRVYYNEQFF,TGTGCCAGCAGTCCCTCGAGGGTTTATTACAATGAGCAGTTCTTC
TRBD1,TRBV28,few,TRBJ1-6,CASSTTGGAYNSPLHF,TGTGCCAGCAGTACGACAGGGGGCGCGTATAATTCACCCCTCCACTTT
.,TRBV12-3/TRBV12-4,.,TRBJ2-1,CASTSQHEQFF,TGTGCCAGTACCTCCCAGCACGAGCAGTTCTTC
TRBD2,TRBV7-2,many,TRBJ2-3,CASSQGLAVTDTQYF,TGTGCCAGCAGCCAGGGACTAGCGGTCACAGATACGCAGTATTTT
.,TRBV5-4,.,TRBJ2-5,CASSLELAEETQYF,TGTGCCAGCAGCTTAGAGTTAGCGGAAGAGACCCAGTACTTC
.,TRBV29-1,.,TRBJ2-1,CSAHRDTRSEQFF,TGCAGCGCCCACAGGGATACCCGGAGTGAGCAGTTCTTC
TRBD2,TRBV10-2,.,TRBJ2-1,CASTLAGGSYNEQFF,TGCGCCAGCACCTTAGCGGGAGGTTCCTACAATGAGCAGTTCTTC
.,TRBV5-6,.,TRBJ1-4,CASSFSNNEKLFF,TGTGCCAGCAGCTTTTCCAATAATGAAAAACTGTTTTTT
.,TRBV4-2,few,TRBJ2-3,CASSQDRRTDTQYF,TGTGCCAGCAGCCAAGATCGACGCACAGATACGCAGTATTTT
.,TRBV28,.,TRBJ1-1,CASRAVGQNTEAFF,TGTGCCAGCAGAGCTGTTGGGCAGAACACTGAAGCTTTCTTT
.,TRBV15,.,TRBJ2-3,CATSTLGPASGTDTQYF,TGTGCCACCAGCACCCTGGGACCGGCCTCTGGCACAGATACGCAGTATTTT
.,TRBV11-3,.,TRBJ2-7,CASVASVYEQYF,TGTGCCAGCGTTGCATCTGTCTACGAGCAGTACTTC
TRBD1,TRBV5-1,few,TRBJ1-6,CASSSDRGDSPLHF,TGCGCCAGCAGCTCGGACAGGGGTGATTCACCCCTCCACTTT
.,TRBV20-1,.,TRBJ2-1,CSASPSQETQFF,TGCAGTGCTAGTCCCAGCCAAGAGACCCAGTTCTTC
.,TRBV11-2,.,TRBJ1-6,CASSLDSPTRSPLHF,TGTGCCAGCAGCTTAGACAGCCCCACGAGATCACCCCTCCACTTT
TRBD2,TRBV12-3/TRBV12-4,.,TRBJ2-4,CASSSALGTSAKNIQYF,TGTGCCAGCAGTTCAGCGCTTGGGACTAGCGCCAAAAACATTCAGTACTTC
.,TRBV20-1,few,TRBJ2-7,CSAPGRGPYEQYF,TGCAGTGCTCCGGGGCGCGGGCCCTACGAGCAGTACTTC
.,TRBV7-9,.,TRBJ1-1,CASSSAGSEAFF,TGTGCCAGCAGCTCCGCGGGAAGTGAAGCTTTCTTT
.,TRBV12-3/TRBV12-4,.,TRBJ1-6,CASRLNSPLHF,TGTGCCAGCAGACTTAATTCACCCCTCCACTTT
.,TRBV5-1,.,TRBJ2-2,CASSFWGTGELFF,TGCGCCAGCAGCTTCTGGGGCACCGGGGAGCTGTTTTTT